Listed below are T cell receptor beta chains from one sample, sequenced in a study of T cell repertoires in cytomegalovirus infection. TCRdb re-derived calls from the reads in MiXCR, one entry per CDR3 protein. The sample has around 450,000 distinct CDR3 sequences, roughly 31% seen once. The sequencing input was PBMCs. All receptors derive from a human donor in good health (CMV status not recorded). Some clones in this sample may be carry-over from other donors' samples. Each CDR3 is given with its conserved first and last residue. The D gene is left open where the match is weak. Clone sizes are given selectively: once, few, many, or a class where the clone is expanded.

cdr3_nt | cdr3_aa | d_call | v_call | clone_size | j_call
TGTGCCAGCAGTAGTATGGGGGGAGGCTATGGCTACACCTTC | CASSSMGGGYGYTF | - | TRBV6-1 | many | TRBJ1-2
TGTGCCAGCAGTTACCAGGAGGGCACTGAAGCTTTCTTT | CASSYQEGTEAFF | - | TRBV6-5 | few | TRBJ1-1
TGTGCCAGCACCGTAGGCGGGAGTTCTGGGAACTATGGCTACACCTTC | CASTVGGSSGNYGYTF | - | TRBV7-2 | - | TRBJ1-2
TGTGCCAGCAGTTTACCGGAGCCGACCCTCTACGAGCAGTACTTC | CASSLPEPTLYEQYF | - | TRBV6-2/TRBV6-3 | - | TRBJ2-7
TGCAGTGCGTACTTGCGGGCACAGGCCCCTGAAGCTTTCTTT | CSAYLRAQAPEAFF | - | TRBV20-1 | - | TRBJ1-1
TGCAGTGCTAGGATCGTTGCGGTAAATTCACCCCTCCACTTT | CSARIVAVNSPLHF | - | TRBV20-1 | - | TRBJ1-6
TGTGCCAGCGGCCCGGGACAGGGATTTCCCTACGAGCAGTACTTC | CASGPGQGFPYEQYF | TRBD1 | TRBV27 | few | TRBJ2-7
TGTGCCAGCAGCCAAGAAGGGGCGGGTTCGAACACCGGGGAGCTGTTTTTT | CASSQEGAGSNTGELFF | - | TRBV4-2 | - | TRBJ2-2
TGCAGTGCTACTAGTCCGGGACAGGGAAACACAGATACGCAGTATTTT | CSATSPGQGNTDTQYF | TRBD1 | TRBV20-1 | - | TRBJ2-3
TGCAGTGCCCCGACTCAGCCAAGCTCCTACGAGCAGTACTTC | CSAPTQPSSYEQYF | - | TRBV20-1 | - | TRBJ2-7
TGTGCCAGCACTCCACAGGGGGTTGGAAATCAGCCCCAGCATTTT | CASTPQGVGNQPQHF | TRBD1 | TRBV6-2/TRBV6-3 | - | TRBJ1-5
TGTGCCAGCAGTTATTCCCTAAGGGACACCGGGGAGCTGTTTTTT | CASSYSLRDTGELFF | - | TRBV6-5 | - | TRBJ2-2
TGTGCCAGCAGTTTTTTAACAGGGGCCCACTATGGCTACACCTTC | CASSFLTGAHYGYTF | TRBD1 | TRBV6-5 | - | TRBJ1-2
TGTGCCAGCAGTGCCGGGACTAGAGGCGAGACCCAGTACTTC | CASSAGTRGETQYF | TRBD2 | TRBV9 | once | TRBJ2-5
TGTGCCAGCAGCTTATCCTCAAAAGAAACAGGGCTGGATGGTGAAAAACTGTTTTTT | CASSLSSKETGLDGEKLFF | - | TRBV7-6 | many | TRBJ1-4
TGCGCCAGCATCCCATATACCGGGGAGCTGTTTTTT | CASIPYTGELFF | - | TRBV5-1 | few | TRBJ2-2
TGTGCCAGCACCTACTCCGGGACAGGGATTTCGTATGGCTACACCTTC | CASTYSGTGISYGYTF | TRBD1 | TRBV6-1 | - | TRBJ1-2
TGTGCCAGCAGTGACTCAGGAGACGAGCAGTACTTC | CASSDSGDEQYF | - | TRBV6-1 | few | TRBJ2-7
TGTGCCAGTAGTATCTTTTTCCGGGCCCCGGATCAGCCCAAGCATTTT | CASSIFFRAPDQPKHF | - | TRBV19 | - | TRBJ1-5
TGTGCCAGCAGTTATGGGATAACTGAGCAGTACTTC | CASSYGITEQYF | - | TRBV6-2/TRBV6-3 | - | TRBJ2-7
TGCAGCGTTGTAGGAGACAGGGGGCTTATAAGCACAGATACGCAGTATTTT | CSVVGDRGLISTDTQYF | TRBD1 | TRBV29-1 | - | TRBJ2-3
TGTGCCAGCAGCTTAGCCCCCGACGGACGCCCCTCTGGAAACACCATATATTTT | CASSLAPDGRPSGNTIYF | - | TRBV7-8 | many | TRBJ1-3
TGTGCCAGCACCGTAGCGGGGGCCCCTTACGAGCATTACTTC | CASTVAGAPYEHYF | TRBD2 | TRBV6-6 | - | TRBJ2-7
TGTGCCAGCAGTTACGCCCTAGGAGGGACTAGCGGGGTTACCTACAATGAGCAGTTCTTC | CASSYALGGTSGVTYNEQFF | TRBD2 | TRBV6-5 | - | TRBJ2-1
TGTGCCAGCAGTGAAAAGGGAGGATCTAACCTCCTCGCACCCCTCCACTTT | CASSEKGGSNLLAPLHF | - | TRBV2 | few | TRBJ1-6
TGTGCCAGCTCACCGTTGGACAGTCCCTACGAGCAGTACTTC | CASSPLDSPYEQYF | - | TRBV18 | - | TRBJ2-7
TGTGCCAGTACGACTTCGGGGGTACCCTACGAGCAGTACTTC | CASTTSGVPYEQYF | - | TRBV28 | - | TRBJ2-7
TGTGCCAGTAGTATAGATTCACAGGTCTTGAACACTGAAGCTTTCTTT | CASSIDSQVLNTEAFF | - | TRBV19 | - | TRBJ1-1
TGTGCCAGCAGTTTACAAGGACAGGGTCTGTTTCAGCCCCAGCATTTT | CASSLQGQGLFQPQHF | TRBD1 | TRBV28 | few | TRBJ1-5
TGTGCCAGCAGCAAAGGACTAGCGGGGACCTCATTGAATGAGAAGTTCTTC | CASSKGLAGTSLNEKFF | TRBD2 | TRBV5-4 | - | TRBJ2-1
TGCAGTGCCAGGGAAACAGGACTCCGCTACGAGCAGTACTTC | CSARETGLRYEQYF | - | TRBV20-1 | - | TRBJ2-7
TGTGCCAGCAGCCAAGGGACAGCGGGGCCATATACGCAGTATTTT | CASSQGTAGPYTQYF | - | TRBV3-1 | - | TRBJ2-3
TGTGCCAGCAGCTCTGGACAGGATGGGGAGACCCAGTACTTC | CASSSGQDGETQYF | TRBD1 | TRBV5-6 | few | TRBJ2-5
TGCAGTTCTAGCAAGGGATCGGGGGAGCAGTACTTC | CSSSKGSGEQYF | - | TRBV20-1 | once | TRBJ2-7
TGTGCCAGCAGCCCAGACAGGGGGGATTCACCCCTCCACTTT | CASSPDRGDSPLHF | TRBD1 | TRBV11-2 | few | TRBJ1-6
TGTGCCACCAGCAGGGCAGGGGCTAGTTCACCCCTCCACTTT | CATSRAGASSPLHF | - | TRBV15 | - | TRBJ1-6
TGTGCCAGCAGTTACGATCGGTTTGGCCTTTGGGGTAATGGCGGGGAGCTGTTTTTT | CASSYDRFGLWGNGGELFF | - | TRBV6-2/TRBV6-3 | - | TRBJ2-2